This entry features one T cell receptor beta chain sequence. What it recognizes is unknown. How the authors handled the data: Junction-only sequences without quality scores came from ImmunoSEQ, so filtering differed. The method was immunoSEQ multiplex PCR; TCRdb's version includes in-frame clones alone and lacks a portion of them. V, J and clone size are taken as reported in that table, and D and trimming were inferred from the DNA itself. The sample consists of some 2,500,000 clones, roughly 93% of them appearing once. The data were obtained in a study of shared clonotypes between healthy human individuals. Study-wide results and limits: The study found lower generation probabilities in non-shared clonotypes than in those shared by all four donors.

Material for sequencing was naive CD4+ T cells from PBMCs. Noted subset: CD45RA+ positively selected. This sequence originates from a man younger than 30 in good health. Some clones in this sample may be carry-over from other donors' samples.

This CDR3 reads CASSFLPPGQGGETQYF. The CDR3 region has the DNA TGTGCCAGCAGTTTCCTTCCTCCGGGACAGGGGGGAGAGACCCAGTACTTC. This chain joins TRBV27 and TRBJ2-5; TRBD1 matches at 11 bases. The germline gives CDR1 MNHEY, CDR2 SMNVEV (reference sequence). The V gene end was trimmed by 3 bases and the J gene end by 4 bases; junction bases not matched to a gene: 10. CDR3 length: 17 residues.